This T cell receptor beta chain was obtained from a study of blood T cells in healthy people across ages. The second PCR ran about 7 to 12 cycles with a sample-barcoded 5' primer and J-beta primers. Every sample gave at least 2.5 million paired-end reads containing CDR3. In TCRdb, the 5' RACE reads were re-called with MiXCR into one record per CDR3 protein. The profile covers some 760,000 distinct CDR3 sequences, with 20% to 30% appearing a single time and approximately 4% taken by the ten largest. Points on this clonotype: Its antigen is undetermined.

Findings of the study overall: Relative to aged donors, long-lived donors carried more naive CD4+ cells and displayed higher diversity.

The CDR3 is 14 amino acids. Germline V gene data show CDR1 as MNHEY and CDR2 as SMNVEV (reference sequence). In addition, the sample was reused for a study of T cells of mothers and their children.

This chain connects TRBV27 to TRBJ2-5; the match to TRBD2 covers 10 bases. The better agreement between TRBJ2-1 and the DNA end casts doubt on the J call. Input material: blood. The TCR comes from a boy younger than 18 in good health. Here the CDR3 reads CASASLAGANEQFF. CDR3 sequence (DNA): TGTGCCAGTGCATCTCTAGCGGGAGCCAATGAGCAGTTCTTC.